These 10 T cell receptor beta chains share one sample of origin, sequenced in a study of blood T cells in healthy people across ages. For the second PCR, which ran for roughly 7 to 11 cycles, a sample-barcoded 5' primer and a J-beta primer mix were used. A single record per CDR3 protein comes from TCRdb applying MiXCR to the 5' RACE reads. The sample holds over 1,500,000 distinct CDR3 sequences, 49% seen once. The specimen was blood. The receptors here all came from a middle-aged woman in good health.

The rearrangement links TRBV5-1 to TRBJ2-6; 8 nucleotides align to TRBD1. The V segment lost 4 bases and the J segment 0 bases; nucleotides outside the gene matches: 12. Germline V gene lookup returns CDR1 SGHRS and CDR2 YFSETQ. CDR3 size: 19 residues. CDR3 amino acids: CASSKTGTGRPSGANVLTF. The DNA of the CDR3 is TGCGCCAGCAGCAAAACCGGGACAGGAAGACCCTCTGGGGCCAACGTCCTGACTTTC.

The chain joins TRBV11-1 to TRBJ1-1; the D gene is possibly TRBD1 (6 bases). This CDR3 is built from 14 residues. The germline gives CDR1 SGHAT, CDR2 FQDESV (reference sequence). Trimming took off 5 bases at V and 1 base at J, with 11 bases between the two ends. CDR3 nucleotide sequence: TGTGCCAGCAGCCAAACGGGACAGAACACTGAAGCTTTCTTT. As protein: CASSQTGQNTEAFF.

There are many counts of this clonotype. J is TRBJ2-3 and V is TRBV20-1; 8 bases match TRBD2. V lost 2 bases to trimming and J lost 1 base; unmatched junction nucleotides: 11. The CDR3 totals 17 residues. CDR1 is DFQATT and CDR2 is SNEGSKA in the germline V gene (reference sequence). CDR3 protein: CSARNTVSGDGTDTQYF. CDR3 bases: TGCAGTGCTAGAAACACGGTTAGCGGGGACGGCACAGATACGCAGTATTTT.

The chain has TRBV9 and TRBJ1-6; D uncertain. CDR1 and CDR2 (germline): SGDLS, YYNGEE. The CDR3 totals 13 residues. V lost 2 bases and J 2 bases, leaving 2 bases between the germline ends. Written as DNA, the CDR3 is TGTGCCAGCAGCGTCACCTATAATTCACCCCTCCACTTT. The encoded protein is CASSVTYNSPLHF.

The chain uses TRBV29-1 and TRBJ2-3; tentatively, D is TRBD1 or TRBD2 (5 bases each). The CDR3 sequence is 14 residues long. Germline loops: CDR1 SQVTM, CDR2 ANQGSEA. The V and J ends lost 7 bases and 0 bases respectively, with 14 bases between them. This chain's CDR3 is CSAMGVPSTDTQYF. CDR3 nucleotides: TGCAGCGCGATGGGGGTCCCTAGCACAGATACGCAGTATTTT.

The chain carries TRBV5-1 and TRBJ1-6, with D perhaps matching TRBD1 (5 bases). Germline-derived CDR1 and CDR2 are SGHRS and YFSETQ. The CDR3 extends over 18 amino acids. With 0 bases removed from V and 0 bases from J, the gap between germline ends came to 13 bases. CDR3: CASSLGGTASSYNSPLHF. The CDR3 nucleotides are TGCGCCAGCAGCTTGGGTGGGACGGCGAGCTCCTATAATTCACCCCTCCACTTT.

This clonotype was counted a few times. This chain joins TRBV20-1 and TRBJ1-2, with D possibly TRBD1 on 5 matching bases. Germline loops: CDR1 DFQATT, CDR2 SNEGSKA (reference sequence). The CDR3 is 14 residues long. Trimming pared 0 bases from V and 5 bases from J, leaving 13 bases between. CDR3 loop: CSARDGASPYGYTF. In nucleotides, the CDR3 is TGCAGTGCTAGAGATGGGGCCAGCCCTTATGGCTACACCTTC.

As DNA, the CDR3 is TGTGCCAGCAGCCTGAATCCGGGACTAGCCCCGAGTGAGCAGTTCTTC. Translating it yields CASSLNPGLAPSEQFF. This chain links TRBV14 with TRBJ2-1; 9 bases align to TRBD2. There are 16 residues in the CDR3. Per germline, CDR1 SGHDN and CDR2 FVKESK. Losses at the gene ends were 4 bases for V and 9 bases for J; bases not matched to a gene: 13. Drawing the rest from reference TRBV14 and TRBJ2-1, the complete variable domain is EAGVTQFPSHSVIEKGQTVTLRCDPISGHDNLYWYRRVMGKEIKFLLHFVKESKQDESGMPNNRFLAERTGGTYSTLKVQPAELEDSGVYFCASSLNPGLAPSEQFFGPGTRLTVL.

This clonotype was seen just once. A much more abundant neighbour one base away suggests this may be a read error. The genes are TRBV12-3 or TRBV12-4 and TRBJ1-5; weak D call: TRBD1 (5 bases). The CDR3 length is 16 residues. With 0 bases removed from V and 3 bases from J, the gap between germline ends came to 12 bases. The DNA for the CDR3 is TGTGCCAGCAGTTTAGCTCCGGCAGGGAACAATCAGCCCCAGCATTTT. Translation: CASSLAPAGNNQPQHF.

This clonotype was counted only a few times. The genes are TRBV7-6 and TRBJ1-1, with D uncertain. V was cut by 1 base and J by 1 base, with 13 bases left in between. The CDR3 covers 16 residues. Germline V CDR1 and CDR2: SGHVS, FNYEAQ. The CDR3 sequence is CASSLGSWQTNTEAFF. In DNA form, the CDR3 reads TGTGCCAGCAGCTTAGGCTCTTGGCAGACGAACACTGAAGCTTTCTTT. Full variable domain (rest looked up from reference TRBV7-6 and TRBJ1-1): GAGVSQSPRYKVTKRGQDVALRCDPISGHVSLYWYRQALGQGPEFLTYFNYEAQQDKSGLPNDRFSAERPEGSISTLTIQRTEQRDSAMYRCASSLGSWQTNTEAFFGQGTRLTVV.